This TCR beta chain was identified during a study of shared clonotypes between healthy human individuals. Original analysis: Junction-only sequences without quality scores came from ImmunoSEQ, so filtering differed. The protocol was immunoSEQ multiplex PCR, while the TCRdb copy is restricted to in-frame clones and leaves out a portion. V, J and clone size derive from that table, while D and trimming were established from the DNA sequence. This sample carries some 470,000 clones, 76% of them seen once, and the ten largest clones take over 10%. In the case of this clone: Its target is not known.

Study-wide results and limits: Clonotype sharing among donors was thought likely to change with sequencing depth. Researchers sampled blood only, noting tissue repertoires likely differ.

The CDR3 is 14 amino acids. Germline values: CDR1 SQVTM, CDR2 ANQGSEA. Trimming at V came to 4 bases and at J to 6 bases, leaving 6 bases not matched to a gene. The V gene is TRBV29-1, the J gene TRBJ2-1; 10 nucleotides match TRBD2. Sequenced input: PBMCs. The sequence derives from a woman aged 40 to 50 in good health. Some clones in this sample may be carry-over from other donors' samples. DNA for the CDR3: TGCAGCGTTGGCTTAGCGGGAGGTATCAATGAGCAGTTCTTC. Protein product: CSVGLAGGINEQFF.